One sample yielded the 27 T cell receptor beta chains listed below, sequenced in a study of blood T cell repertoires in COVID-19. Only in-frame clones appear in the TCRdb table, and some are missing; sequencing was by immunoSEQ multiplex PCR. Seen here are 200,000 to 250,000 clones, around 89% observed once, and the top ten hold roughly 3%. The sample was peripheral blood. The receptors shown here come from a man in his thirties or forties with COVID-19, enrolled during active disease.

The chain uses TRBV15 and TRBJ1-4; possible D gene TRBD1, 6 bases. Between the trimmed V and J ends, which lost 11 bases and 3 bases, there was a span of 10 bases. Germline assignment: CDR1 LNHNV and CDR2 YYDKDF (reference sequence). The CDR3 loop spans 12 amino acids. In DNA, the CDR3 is TGTGCCTTACAGGGACCTAATGAAAAACTGTTTTTT. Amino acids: CALQGPNEKLFF. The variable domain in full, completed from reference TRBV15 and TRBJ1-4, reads DAMVIQNPRYQVTQFGKPVTLSCSQTLNHNVMYWYQQKSSQAPKLLFHYYDKDFNNEADTPDNFQSRRPNTSFCFLDIRSPGLGDTAMYLCALQGPNEKLFFGSGTQLSVL.

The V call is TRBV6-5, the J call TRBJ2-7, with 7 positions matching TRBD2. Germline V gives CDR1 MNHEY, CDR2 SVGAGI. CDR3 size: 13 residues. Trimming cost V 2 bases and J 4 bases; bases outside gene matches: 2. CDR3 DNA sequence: TGTGCCAGCAGTTACCTGGGACTATACGAGCAGTACTTC. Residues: CASSYLGLYEQYF.

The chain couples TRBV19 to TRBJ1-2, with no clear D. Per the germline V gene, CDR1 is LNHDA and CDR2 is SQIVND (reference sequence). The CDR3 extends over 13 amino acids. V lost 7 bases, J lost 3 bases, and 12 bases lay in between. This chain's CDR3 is CASNWARDYGYTF. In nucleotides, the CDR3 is TGTGCCAGTAACTGGGCACGAGACTATGGCTACACCTTC.

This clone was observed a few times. The CDR3 nucleotides read TGTGCCAGCAGCCAGGGGACAGGGGCGCCTCGATATGGCTACACCTTC. This sequence encodes CASSQGTGAPRYGYTF. V gene TRBV7-6 combines with J gene TRBJ1-2; 10 bases agree with TRBD1. The CDR3 covers 16 residues. V was clipped by 5 bases and J by 5 bases; unmatched bases: 11. Per the germline V gene, CDR1 is SGHVS and CDR2 is FNYEAQ.

CDR3 sequence: CASREQGNGYGYTF. In nucleotides, the CDR3 is TGTGCCAGTAGGGAGCAGGGGAACGGCTATGGCTACACCTTC. V and J are TRBV19 and TRBJ1-2; D possibly corresponds to TRBD1 (6 bases). The CDR3 extends over 14 amino acids. V dropped 6 bases and J dropped 4 bases, with 15 bases sitting between them. From germline, CDR1 is LNHDA and CDR2 SQIVND (reference sequence).

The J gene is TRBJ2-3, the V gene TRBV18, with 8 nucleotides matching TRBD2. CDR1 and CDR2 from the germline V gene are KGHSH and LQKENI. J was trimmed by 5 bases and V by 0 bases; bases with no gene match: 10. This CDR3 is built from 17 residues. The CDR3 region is CASSPPNPGGARDTQYF. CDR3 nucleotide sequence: TGTGCCAGCTCACCACCTAATCCGGGGGGGGCGCGAGATACGCAGTATTTT.

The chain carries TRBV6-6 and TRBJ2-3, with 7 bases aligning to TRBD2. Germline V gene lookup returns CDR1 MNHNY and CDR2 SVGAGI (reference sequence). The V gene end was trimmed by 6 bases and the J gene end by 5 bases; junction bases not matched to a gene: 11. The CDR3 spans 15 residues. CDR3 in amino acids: CASRTAAGEEDTQYF. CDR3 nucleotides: TGTGCCAGCAGAACCGCGGCGGGAGAGGAAGATACGCAGTATTTT.

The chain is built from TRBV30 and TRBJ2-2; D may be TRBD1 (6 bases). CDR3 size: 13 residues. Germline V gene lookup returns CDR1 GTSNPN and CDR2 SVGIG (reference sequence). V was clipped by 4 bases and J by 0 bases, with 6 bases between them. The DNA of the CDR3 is TGTGCCTGGAAGGGGGCGAACACCGGGGAGCTGTTTTTT. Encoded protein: CAWKGANTGELFF.

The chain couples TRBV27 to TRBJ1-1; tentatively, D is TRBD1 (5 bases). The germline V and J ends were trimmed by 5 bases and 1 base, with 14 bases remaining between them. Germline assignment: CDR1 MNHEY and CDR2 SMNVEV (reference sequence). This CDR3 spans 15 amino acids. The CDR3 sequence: CASSARGNSNTEAFF. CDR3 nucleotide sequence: TGTGCCAGCAGTGCGCGGGGGAATTCGAACACTGAAGCTTTCTTT.

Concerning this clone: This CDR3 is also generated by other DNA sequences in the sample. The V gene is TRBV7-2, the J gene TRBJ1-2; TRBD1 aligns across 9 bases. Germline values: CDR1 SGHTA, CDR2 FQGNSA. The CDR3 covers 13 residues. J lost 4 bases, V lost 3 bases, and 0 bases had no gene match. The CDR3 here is CASSLGQGYGYTF. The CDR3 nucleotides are TGTGCCAGCAGCTTGGGACAGGGCTATGGCTACACCTTC.

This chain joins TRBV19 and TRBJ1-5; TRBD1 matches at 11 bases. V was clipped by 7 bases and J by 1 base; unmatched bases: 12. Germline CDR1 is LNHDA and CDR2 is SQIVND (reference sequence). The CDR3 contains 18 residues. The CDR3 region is CASTSRTGGLGSNQPQHF. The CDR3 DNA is TGTGCCAGTACCTCGCGGACAGGGGGCCTTGGGAGCAATCAGCCCCAGCATTTT.

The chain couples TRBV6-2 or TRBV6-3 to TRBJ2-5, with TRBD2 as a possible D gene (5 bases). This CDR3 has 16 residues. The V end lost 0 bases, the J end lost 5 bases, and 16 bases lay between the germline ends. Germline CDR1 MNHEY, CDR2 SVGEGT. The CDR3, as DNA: TGTGCCAGCAGTTACTCTCTAGCCTCACCGAGGGAGACCCAGTACTTC. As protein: CASSYSLASPRETQYF.

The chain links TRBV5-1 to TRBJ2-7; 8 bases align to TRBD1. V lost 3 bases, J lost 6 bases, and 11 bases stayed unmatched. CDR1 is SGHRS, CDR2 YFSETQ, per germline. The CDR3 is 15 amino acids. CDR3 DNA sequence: TGCGCCAGCAGCTCGAAAGGACAGGGATGGAGCGAGCAGTACTTC. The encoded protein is CASSSKGQGWSEQYF.

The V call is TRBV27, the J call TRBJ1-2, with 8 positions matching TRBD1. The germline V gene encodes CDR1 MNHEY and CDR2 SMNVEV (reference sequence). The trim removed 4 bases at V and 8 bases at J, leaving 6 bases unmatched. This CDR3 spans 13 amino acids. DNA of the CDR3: TGTGCCAGCAGTTCGGGGACAGGTCCAGGCTACACCTTC. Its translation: CASSSGTGPGYTF.

In nucleotides, the CDR3 is TGTGCCAGCAGTGAAGCGCGACAGCGTGAAAAACTGTTTTTT. It specifies CASSEARQREKLFF. The rearrangement links TRBV2 to TRBJ1-4, with D possibly matching TRBD1 (5 bases). From germline, CDR1 is SNHLY and CDR2 FYNNEI. Trimming stripped 0 bases from V and 7 bases from J, with 9 bases between. The CDR3 extends over 14 amino acids.

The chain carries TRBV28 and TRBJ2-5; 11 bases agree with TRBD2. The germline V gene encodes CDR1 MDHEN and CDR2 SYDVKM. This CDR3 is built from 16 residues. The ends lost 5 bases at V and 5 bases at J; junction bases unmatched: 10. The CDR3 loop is CASSRGLAEAEETQYF. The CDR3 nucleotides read TGTGCCAGCAGTAGGGGACTAGCGGAGGCCGAGGAGACCCAGTACTTC.

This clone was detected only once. This CDR3 is CASSLRGMANTGELFF. The CDR3 DNA is TGTGCCAGCAGCTTAAGAGGGATGGCGAACACCGGGGAGCTGTTTTTT. V and J are TRBV6-6 and TRBJ2-2, with D maybe TRBD2 (5 bases). The ends were cut back, 6 bases at V and 0 bases at J, with 14 bases in the middle. Germline CDR1 is MNHNY and CDR2 is SVGAGI (reference sequence). This CDR3 spans 16 amino acids.

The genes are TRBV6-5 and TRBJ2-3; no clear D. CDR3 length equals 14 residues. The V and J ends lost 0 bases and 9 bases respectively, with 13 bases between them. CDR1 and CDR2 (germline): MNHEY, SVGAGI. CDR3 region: CASSYSLASVTQYF. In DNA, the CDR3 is TGTGCCAGCAGTTACTCTTTGGCCTCCGTCACGCAGTATTTT.

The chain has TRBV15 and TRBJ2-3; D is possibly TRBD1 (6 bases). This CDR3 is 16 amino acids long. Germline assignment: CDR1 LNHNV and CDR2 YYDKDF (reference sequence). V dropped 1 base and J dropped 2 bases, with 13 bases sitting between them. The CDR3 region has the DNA TGTGCCACCAGCAGAGGTCCTAGGACAGACACAGATACGCAGTATTTT. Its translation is CATSRGPRTDTDTQYF. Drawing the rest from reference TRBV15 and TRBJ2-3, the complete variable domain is DAMVIQNPRYQVTQFGKPVTLSCSQTLNHNVMYWYQQKSSQAPKLLFHYYDKDFNNEADTPDNFQSRRPNTSFCFLDIRSPGLGDTAMYLCATSRGPRTDTDTQYFGPGTRLTVL.

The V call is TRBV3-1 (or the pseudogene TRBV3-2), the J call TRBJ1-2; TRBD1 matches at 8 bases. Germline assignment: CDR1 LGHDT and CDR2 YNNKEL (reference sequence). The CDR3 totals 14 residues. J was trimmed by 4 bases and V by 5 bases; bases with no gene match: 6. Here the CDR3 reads CASSSTGGSYGYTF. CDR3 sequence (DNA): TGTGCCAGCAGCTCTACAGGGGGGAGCTATGGCTACACCTTC.

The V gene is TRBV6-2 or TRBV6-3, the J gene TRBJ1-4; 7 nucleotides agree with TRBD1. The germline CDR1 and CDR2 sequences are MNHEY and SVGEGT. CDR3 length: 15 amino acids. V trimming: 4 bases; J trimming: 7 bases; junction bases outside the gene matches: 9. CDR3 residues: CASSFGTVDLEKLFF. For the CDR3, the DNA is TGTGCCAGCAGTTTCGGGACAGTCGATCTTGAAAAACTGTTTTTT.

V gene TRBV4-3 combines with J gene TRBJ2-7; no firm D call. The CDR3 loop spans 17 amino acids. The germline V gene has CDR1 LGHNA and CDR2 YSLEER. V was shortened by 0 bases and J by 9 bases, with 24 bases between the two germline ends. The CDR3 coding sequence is TGCGCCAGCAGCCAAGATCGAGAAACAGACAACCTAAAAGGGCAGTACTTC. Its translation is CASSQDRETDNLKGQYF.

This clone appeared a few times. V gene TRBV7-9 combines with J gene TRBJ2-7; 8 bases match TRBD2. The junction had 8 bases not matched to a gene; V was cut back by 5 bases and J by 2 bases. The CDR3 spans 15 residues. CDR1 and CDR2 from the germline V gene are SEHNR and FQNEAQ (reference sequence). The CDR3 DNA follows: TGTGCCAGCAGCCCTATCGCTAGCGGGCCCTACGAGCAGTACTTC. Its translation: CASSPIASGPYEQYF.

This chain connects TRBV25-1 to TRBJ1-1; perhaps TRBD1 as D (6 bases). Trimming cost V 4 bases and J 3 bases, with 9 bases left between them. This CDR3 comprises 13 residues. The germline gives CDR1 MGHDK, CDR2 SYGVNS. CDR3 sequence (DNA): TGTGCCAGCAGTGGTCAGGGGCACACTGAAGCTTTCTTT. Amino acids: CASSGQGHTEAFF. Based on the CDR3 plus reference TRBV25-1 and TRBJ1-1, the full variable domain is EADIYQTPRYLVIGTGKKITLECSQTMGHDKMYWYQQDPGMELHLIHYSYGVNSTEKGDLSSESTVSRIRTEHFPLTLESARPSHTSQYLCASSGQGHTEAFFGQGTRLTVV.

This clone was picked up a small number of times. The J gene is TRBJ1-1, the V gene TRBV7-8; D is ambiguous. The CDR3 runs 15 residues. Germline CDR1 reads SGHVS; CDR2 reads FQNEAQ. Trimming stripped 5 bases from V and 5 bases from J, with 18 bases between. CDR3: CASSPAHPRETEAFF. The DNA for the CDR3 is TGTGCCAGCAGCCCAGCACATCCGAGGGAGACTGAAGCTTTCTTT.

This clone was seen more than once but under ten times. CDR3 loop: CASSLMSGALDTQYF. The CDR3 DNA reads as TGTGCCAGCAGCTTGATGTCAGGGGCGTTGGATACGCAGTATTTT. V gene TRBV5-4 combines with J gene TRBJ2-3; D might be TRBD1 (6 bases). CDR1 is SGHNT, CDR2 YYREEE, per germline (reference sequence). V lost 1 base and J lost 6, with 15 bases in between. The CDR3 consists of 15 residues.

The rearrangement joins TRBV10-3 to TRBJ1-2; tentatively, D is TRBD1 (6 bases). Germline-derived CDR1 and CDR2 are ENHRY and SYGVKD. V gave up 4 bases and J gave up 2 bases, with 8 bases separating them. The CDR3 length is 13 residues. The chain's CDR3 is CAISVTGNYGYTF. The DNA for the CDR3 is TGTGCCATCAGTGTGACAGGCAACTATGGCTACACCTTC.